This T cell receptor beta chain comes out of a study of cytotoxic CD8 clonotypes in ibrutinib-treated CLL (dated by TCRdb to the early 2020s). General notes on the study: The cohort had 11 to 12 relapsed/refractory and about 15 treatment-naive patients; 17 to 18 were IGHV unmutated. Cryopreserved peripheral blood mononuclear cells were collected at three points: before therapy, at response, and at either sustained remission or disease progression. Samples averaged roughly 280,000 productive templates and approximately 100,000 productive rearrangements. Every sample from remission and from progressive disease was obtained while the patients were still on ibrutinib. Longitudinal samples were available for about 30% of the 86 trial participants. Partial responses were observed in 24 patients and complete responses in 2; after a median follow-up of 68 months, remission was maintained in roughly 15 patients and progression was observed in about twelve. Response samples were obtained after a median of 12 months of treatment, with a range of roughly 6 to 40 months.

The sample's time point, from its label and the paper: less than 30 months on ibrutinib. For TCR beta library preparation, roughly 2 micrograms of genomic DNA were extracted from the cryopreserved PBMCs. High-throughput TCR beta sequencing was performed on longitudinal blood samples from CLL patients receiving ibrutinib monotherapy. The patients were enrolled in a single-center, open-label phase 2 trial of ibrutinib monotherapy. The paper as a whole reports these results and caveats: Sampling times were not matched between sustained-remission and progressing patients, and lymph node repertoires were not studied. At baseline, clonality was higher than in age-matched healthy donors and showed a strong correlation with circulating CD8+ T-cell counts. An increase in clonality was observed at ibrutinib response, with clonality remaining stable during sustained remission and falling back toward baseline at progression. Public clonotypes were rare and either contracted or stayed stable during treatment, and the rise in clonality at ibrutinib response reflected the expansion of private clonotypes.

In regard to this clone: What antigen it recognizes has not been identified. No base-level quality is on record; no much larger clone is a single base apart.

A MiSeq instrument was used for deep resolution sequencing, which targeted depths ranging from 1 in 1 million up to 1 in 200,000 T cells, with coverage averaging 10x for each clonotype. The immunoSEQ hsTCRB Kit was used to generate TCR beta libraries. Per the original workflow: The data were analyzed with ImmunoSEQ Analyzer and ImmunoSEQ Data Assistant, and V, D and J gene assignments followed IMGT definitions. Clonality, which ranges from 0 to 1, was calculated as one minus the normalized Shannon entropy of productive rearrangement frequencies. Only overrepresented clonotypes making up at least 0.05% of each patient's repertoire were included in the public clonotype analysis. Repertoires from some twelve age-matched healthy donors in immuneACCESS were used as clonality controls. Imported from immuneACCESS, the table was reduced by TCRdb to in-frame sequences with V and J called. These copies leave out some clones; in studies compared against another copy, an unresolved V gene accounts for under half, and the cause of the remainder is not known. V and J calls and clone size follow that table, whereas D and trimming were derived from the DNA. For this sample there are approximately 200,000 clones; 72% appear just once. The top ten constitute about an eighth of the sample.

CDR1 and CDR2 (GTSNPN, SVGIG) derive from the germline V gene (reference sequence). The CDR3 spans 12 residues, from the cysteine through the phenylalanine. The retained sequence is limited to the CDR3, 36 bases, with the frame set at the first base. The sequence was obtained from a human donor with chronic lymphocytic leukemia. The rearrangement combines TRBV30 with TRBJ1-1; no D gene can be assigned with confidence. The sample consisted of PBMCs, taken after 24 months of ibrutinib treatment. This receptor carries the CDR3 CIAGELHTEAFF. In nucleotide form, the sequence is TGTATCGCTGGGGAGCTTCACACTGAAGCTTTCTTT.